A selection of T cell receptor beta chains follows, all from one sample in a study of T cell responses to AZD1222 COVID-19 vaccine. Libraries were prepared by immunoSEQ multiplex PCR; TCRdb keeps only in-frame clonotypes and omits some of them. The table records some 150,000 clones, around 92% of them present only once. Sequencing was performed on peripheral blood, taken 28 days after the second AZD1222 dose. These receptors were collected from an adult who received the AZD1222 COVID-19 vaccine. Both conserved end residues are part of each CDR3. D genes are given only for firm matches. Clone size is not always given. Where it is, it says once, few, many or a class for expanded clones.

clone size	V gene	J gene	D gene	CDR3 protein	CDR3 DNA
.	TRBV15	TRBJ2-7	.	CATLRLIRSEQYF	TGTGCCACCCTTAGGTTGATAAGGAGCGAGCAGTACTTC
.	TRBV4-1	TRBJ2-7	.	CASSRDSKGHEQYF	TGCGCCAGCAGCCGGGATTCCAAAGGCCACGAGCAGTACTTC
.	TRBV11-2	TRBJ1-1	.	CASSFGLGSLVEAFF	TGTGCCAGCAGCTTCGGGTTAGGGAGCTTAGTCGAAGCTTTCTTT
.	TRBV5-1	TRBJ2-6	.	CASSLTPYSGANVLTF	TGCGCCAGCAGCCTGACCCCTTACTCTGGGGCCAACGTCCTGACTTTC
once	TRBV6-5	TRBJ2-5	TRBD2	CASGAGVETQYF	TGTGCCAGCGGGGCGGGGGTAGAGACCCAGTACTTC
.	TRBV9	TRBJ1-1	TRBD1	CASNPSGGRTEAFF	TGTGCCAGTAACCCCTCAGGGGGCCGCACTGAAGCTTTCTTT
.	TRBV28	TRBJ1-2	TRBD1	CASLSRQGTNYGYTF	TGTGCCAGCCTCTCTCGACAGGGAACCAACTATGGCTACACCTTC
.	TRBV6-6	TRBJ1-1	TRBD1	CASSYGQGGGTEAFF	TGTGCCAGCAGTTACGGACAGGGAGGGGGAACTGAAGCTTTCTTT
.	TRBV28	TRBJ1-4	.	CASSLGDATNEKLFF	TGTGCCAGCAGTTTGGGCGATGCAACTAATGAAAAACTGTTTTTT
.	TRBV7-9	TRBJ1-2	.	CASSLESGGGYTF	TGTGCCAGCAGCTTAGAAAGTGGTGGGGGCTACACCTTC
.	TRBV28	TRBJ1-1	.	CASSLPPGRDTEAFF	TGTGCCAGCAGTTTACCTCCAGGGAGGGACACTGAAGCTTTCTTT
.	TRBV4-3	TRBJ2-3	.	CASSQDIRASSTDTQYF	TGCGCCAGCAGCCAAGATATCCGGGCGTCTAGCACAGATACGCAGTATTTT
.	TRBV27	TRBJ1-5	TRBD1	CASSPGTGWGQPQHF	TGTGCCAGCAGTCCAGGGACAGGGTGGGGTCAGCCCCAGCATTTT
once	TRBV27	TRBJ2-7	TRBD1	CASGRQGVDEQYF	TGTGCCAGCGGGCGCCAGGGGGTAGACGAGCAGTACTTC
.	TRBV4-3	TRBJ1-6	TRBD1	CASSQGRGSSPLHF	TGCGCCAGCAGCCAAGGCAGGGGGAGTTCACCCCTCCACTTT
.	TRBV5-3	TRBJ1-5	.	CARSWAEPLPQHF	TGTGCCAGAAGCTGGGCAGAACCCCTACCCCAGCATTTT
.	TRBV4-2	TRBJ2-7	TRBD1	CASRRGLIDEQYF	TGTGCCAGCAGGAGGGGGCTTATCGACGAGCAGTACTTC
.	TRBV10-3	TRBJ1-3	TRBD1	CAIKEGTESGNTIYF	TGTGCCATCAAGGAGGGGACAGAGAGTGGGAACACCATATATTTT
once	TRBV25-1	TRBJ2-7	.	CASSVWYEQYF	TGTGCCAGCAGTGTCTGGTACGAGCAGTACTTC
.	TRBV29-1	TRBJ1-1	.	CSVEWAALTEAFF	TGCAGCGTTGAGTGGGCGGCTCTCACTGAAGCTTTCTTT
.	TRBV7-3	TRBJ2-1	.	CASSLRKGLYNEQFF	TGTGCCAGCAGCTTACGCAAGGGGCTCTACAATGAGCAGTTCTTC
.	TRBV6-1	TRBJ2-3	TRBD2	CASSDQSGRRTDTQYF	TGTGCCAGCAGTGACCAAAGCGGGAGGCGCACAGATACGCAGTATTTT
.	TRBV2	TRBJ2-7	.	CASRGGYEQYF	TGTGCCAGCAGGGGGGGCTACGAGCAGTACTTC
.	TRBV6-2/TRBV6-3	TRBJ1-5	.	CASSTQATNQPQHF	TGTGCCAGCAGCACTCAGGCAACAAATCAGCCCCAGCATTTT
.	TRBV24-1	TRBJ2-7	TRBD2	CATSDLLAAIYHEQYF	TGTGCCACCAGTGATTTGCTAGCGGCCATTTACCACGAGCAGTACTTC
few	TRBV7-2	TRBJ2-2	.	CASSLRGGRDTGELFF	TGTGCCAGCAGCTTACGCGGAGGGCGGGACACCGGGGAGCTGTTTTTT
.	TRBV30	TRBJ1-2	.	CAWSVGTLGGYTF	TGTGCCTGGAGTGTTGGGACCCTGGGTGGCTACACCTTC
.	TRBV19	TRBJ1-5	.	CASSRVGEINQPQHF	TGTGCCAGTAGTAGGGTAGGGGAAATCAATCAGCCCCAGCATTTT
.	TRBV12-3/TRBV12-4	TRBJ1-1	.	CASSRTTEAFF	TGTGCCAGCAGTAGGACCACTGAAGCTTTCTTT
.	TRBV28	TRBJ1-5	.	CASSSPGQSNQPQHF	TGTGCCAGCAGTTCGCCCGGACAGTCTAATCAGCCCCAGCATTTT
.	TRBV19	TRBJ1-5	.	CASSIGSRGVQPQHF	TGTGCCAGTAGTATAGGGTCCAGAGGTGTTCAGCCCCAGCATTTT
once	TRBV11-1	TRBJ2-7	TRBD1	CASSLDRGEQYF	TGTGCCAGCAGCTTAGACAGGGGCGAGCAGTACTTC
.	TRBV2	TRBJ2-2	TRBD2	CASSAVRGGSGELFF	TGTGCCAGCAGTGCGGTTCGGGGGGGCTCCGGGGAGCTGTTTTTT
.	TRBV7-8	TRBJ2-5	TRBD1	CASGLDRGETQYF	TGTGCCAGCGGATTGGACAGGGGAGAGACCCAGTACTTC
.	TRBV27	TRBJ2-1	TRBD1	CASSLKGASYNEQFF	TGTGCCAGCAGTTTGAAGGGGGCATCCTACAATGAGCAGTTCTTC
.	TRBV2	TRBJ1-6	.	CASSGTEFGSPLHF	TGTGCCAGCAGTGGAACAGAGTTCGGTTCACCCCTCCACTTT
.	TRBV6-5	TRBJ1-1	.	CASSYSSLVVNTEAFF	TGTGCCAGCAGTTACTCGAGTCTTGTAGTAAACACTGAAGCTTTCTTT
.	TRBV9	TRBJ1-1	.	CASGVNTEAFF	TGCGCCAGCGGCGTGAACACTGAAGCTTTCTTT
.	TRBV27	TRBJ2-3	TRBD2	CASSLLGGRTSGHTDTQYF	TGTGCCAGCAGTTTACTAGGGGGCAGGACTAGCGGGCACACAGATACGCAGTATTTT
.	TRBV6-5	TRBJ1-1	.	CASRVYRGGNTEAFF	TGTGCCAGCAGAGTTTATCGGGGAGGGAACACTGAAGCTTTCTTT
.	TRBV29-1	TRBJ1-5	.	CSVGQNSNQPQHF	TGCAGCGTTGGACAGAATAGCAATCAGCCCCAGCATTTT
.	TRBV11-1	TRBJ2-3	.	CASSSRLVTDTQYF	TGTGCCAGCAGCTCCCGACTAGTTACAGATACGCAGTATTTT